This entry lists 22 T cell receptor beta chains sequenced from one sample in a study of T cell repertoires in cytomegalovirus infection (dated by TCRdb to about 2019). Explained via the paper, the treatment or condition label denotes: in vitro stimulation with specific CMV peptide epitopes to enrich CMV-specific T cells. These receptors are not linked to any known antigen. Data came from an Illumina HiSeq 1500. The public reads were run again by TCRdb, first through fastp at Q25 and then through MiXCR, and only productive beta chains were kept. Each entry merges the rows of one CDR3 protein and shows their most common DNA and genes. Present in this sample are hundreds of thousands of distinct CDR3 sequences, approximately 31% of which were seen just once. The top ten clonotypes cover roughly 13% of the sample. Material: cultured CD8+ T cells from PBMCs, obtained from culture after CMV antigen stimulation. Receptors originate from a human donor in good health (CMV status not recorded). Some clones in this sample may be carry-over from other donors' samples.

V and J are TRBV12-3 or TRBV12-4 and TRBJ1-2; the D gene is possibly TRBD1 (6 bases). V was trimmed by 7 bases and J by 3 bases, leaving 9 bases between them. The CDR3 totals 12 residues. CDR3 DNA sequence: TGTGCCAGCAATGGGGGGCACTATGGCTACACCTTC. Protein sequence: CASNGGHYGYTF.

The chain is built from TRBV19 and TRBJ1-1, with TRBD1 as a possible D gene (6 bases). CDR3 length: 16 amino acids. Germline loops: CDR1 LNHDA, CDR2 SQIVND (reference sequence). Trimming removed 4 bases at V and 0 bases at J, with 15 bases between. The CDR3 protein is CASSTPPDSLNTEAFF. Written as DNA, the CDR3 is TGTGCCAGTAGTACCCCTCCGGACAGTTTGAACACTGAAGCTTTCTTT.

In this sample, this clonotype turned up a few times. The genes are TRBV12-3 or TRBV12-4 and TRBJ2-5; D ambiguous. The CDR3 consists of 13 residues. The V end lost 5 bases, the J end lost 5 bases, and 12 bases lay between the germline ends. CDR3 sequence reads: CASSQTYVETQYF. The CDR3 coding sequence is TGTGCCAGCAGTCAAACTTACGTTGAGACCCAGTACTTC.

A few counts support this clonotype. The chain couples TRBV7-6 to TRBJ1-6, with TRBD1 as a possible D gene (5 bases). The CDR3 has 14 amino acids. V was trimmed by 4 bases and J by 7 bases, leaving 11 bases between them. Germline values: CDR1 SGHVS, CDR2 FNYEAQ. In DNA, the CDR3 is TGTGCCAGCAGCTCCCGGGGACCGAATTCACCCCTCCACTTT. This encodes CASSSRGPNSPLHF.

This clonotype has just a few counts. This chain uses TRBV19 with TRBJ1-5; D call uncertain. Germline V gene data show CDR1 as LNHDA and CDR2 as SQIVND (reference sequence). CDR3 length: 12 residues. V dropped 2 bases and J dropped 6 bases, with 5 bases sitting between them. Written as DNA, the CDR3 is TGTGCCAGTAGTATATCCCTTCAGCCCCAGCATTTT. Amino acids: CASSISLQPQHF.

Written as DNA, the CDR3 is TGTGCCAGCAGCTTAGTTAAGGAAAATGAGCAGTTCTTC. Protein product: CASSLVKENEQFF. The rearrangement uses TRBV7-9 and TRBJ2-1; D remains ambiguous. The germline V and J ends were trimmed by 1 base and 7 bases, with 8 bases remaining between them. This CDR3 spans 13 amino acids. Germline lookup yields CDR1 SEHNR and CDR2 FQNEAQ (reference sequence).

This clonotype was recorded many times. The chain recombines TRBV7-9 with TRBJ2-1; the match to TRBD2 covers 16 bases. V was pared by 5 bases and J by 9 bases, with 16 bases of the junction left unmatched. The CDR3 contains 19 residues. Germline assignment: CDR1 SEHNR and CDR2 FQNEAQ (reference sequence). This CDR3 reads CASSTPGLAGGPAKGEQFF. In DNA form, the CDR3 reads TGTGCCAGCAGCACCCCGGGACTAGCGGGGGGGCCGGCGAAAGGTGAGCAGTTCTTC.

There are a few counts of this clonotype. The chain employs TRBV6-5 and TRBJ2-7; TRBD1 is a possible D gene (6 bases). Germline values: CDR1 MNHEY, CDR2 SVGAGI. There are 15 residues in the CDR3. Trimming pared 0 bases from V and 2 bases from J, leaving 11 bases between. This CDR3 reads CASSYSTTGAYEQYF. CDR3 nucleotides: TGTGCCAGCAGTTACTCGACGACAGGAGCCTACGAGCAGTACTTC.

The CDR3 region has the DNA TGTGCCAGCAGTTACGAGTTGGGAAATTCACAGTTCACAGATACGCAGTATTTT. Protein: CASSYELGNSQFTDTQYF. V gene TRBV6-2 or TRBV6-3 combines with J gene TRBJ2-3, with no clear D. The V gene's germline CDR1 is MNHEY and CDR2 SVGEGT. V was cut by 2 bases and J by 2 bases, with 20 bases left in between. The CDR3 sequence is 18 residues long.

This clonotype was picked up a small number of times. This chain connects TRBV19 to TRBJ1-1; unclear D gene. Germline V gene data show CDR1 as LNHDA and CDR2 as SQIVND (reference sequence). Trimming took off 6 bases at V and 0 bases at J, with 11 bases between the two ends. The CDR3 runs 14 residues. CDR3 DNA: TGTGCCAGTAGACATCGCCACCTGAACACTGAAGCTTTCTTT. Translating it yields CASRHRHLNTEAFF.

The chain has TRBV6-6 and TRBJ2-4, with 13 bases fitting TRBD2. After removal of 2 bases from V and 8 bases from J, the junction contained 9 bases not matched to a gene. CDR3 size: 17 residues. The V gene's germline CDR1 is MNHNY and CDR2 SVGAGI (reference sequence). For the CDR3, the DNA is TGTGCCAGCAGTTACCTCCGACTAGCGGGGGGCGTGGACATTCAGTACTTC. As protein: CASSYLRLAGGVDIQYF.

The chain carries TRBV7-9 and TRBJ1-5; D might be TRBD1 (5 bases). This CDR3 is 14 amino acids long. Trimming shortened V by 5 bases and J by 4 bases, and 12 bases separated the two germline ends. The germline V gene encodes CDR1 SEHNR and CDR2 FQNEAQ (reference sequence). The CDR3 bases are TGTGCCAGCAGCCCTCAGGGAACTAATCAGCCCCAGCATTTT. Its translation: CASSPQGTNQPQHF.

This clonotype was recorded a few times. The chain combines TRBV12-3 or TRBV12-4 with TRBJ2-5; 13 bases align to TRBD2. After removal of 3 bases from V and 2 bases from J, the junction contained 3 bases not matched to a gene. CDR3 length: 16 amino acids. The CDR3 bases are TGTGCCAGCAGTTTTGAGACTAGCGGGGGGCAAGAGACCCAGTACTTC. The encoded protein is CASSFETSGGQETQYF.

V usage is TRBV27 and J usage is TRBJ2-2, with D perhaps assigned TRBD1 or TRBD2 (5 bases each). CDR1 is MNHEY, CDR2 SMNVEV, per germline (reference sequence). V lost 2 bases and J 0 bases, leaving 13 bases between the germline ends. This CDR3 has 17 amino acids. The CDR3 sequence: CASSLGTETPNTGELFF. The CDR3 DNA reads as TGTGCCAGCAGTTTAGGGACCGAGACCCCGAACACCGGGGAGCTGTTTTTT.

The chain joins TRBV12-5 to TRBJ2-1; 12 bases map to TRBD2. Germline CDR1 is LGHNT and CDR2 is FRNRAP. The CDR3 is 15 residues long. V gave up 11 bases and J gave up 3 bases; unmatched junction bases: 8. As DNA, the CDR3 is TGTGCTTCCACCAGACTAGCGGGGGACTACAATGAGCAGTTCTTC. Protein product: CASTRLAGDYNEQFF.

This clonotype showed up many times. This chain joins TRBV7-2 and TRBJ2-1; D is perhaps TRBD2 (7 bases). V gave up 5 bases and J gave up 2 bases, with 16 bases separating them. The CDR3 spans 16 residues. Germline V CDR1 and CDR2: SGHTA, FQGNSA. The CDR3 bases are TGTGCCAGCAGCCCCTCGGGGGGCGTCGCCTACAATGAGCAGTTCTTC. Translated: CASSPSGGVAYNEQFF.

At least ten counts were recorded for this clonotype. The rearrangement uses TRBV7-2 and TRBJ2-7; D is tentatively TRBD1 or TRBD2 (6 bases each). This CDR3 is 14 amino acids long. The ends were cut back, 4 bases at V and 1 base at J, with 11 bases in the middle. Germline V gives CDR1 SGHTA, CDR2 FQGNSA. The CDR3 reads CASSSGGLSYEQYF. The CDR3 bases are TGTGCCAGCAGCTCCGGGGGCCTATCCTACGAGCAGTACTTC.

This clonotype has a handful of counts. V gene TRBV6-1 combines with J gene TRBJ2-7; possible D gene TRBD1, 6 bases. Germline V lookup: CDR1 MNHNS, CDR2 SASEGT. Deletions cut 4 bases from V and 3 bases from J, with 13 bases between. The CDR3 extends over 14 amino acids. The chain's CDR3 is CASSADRKFYEQYV. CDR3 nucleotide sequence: TGTGCCAGCAGTGCAGACAGGAAATTCTACGAGCAGTACGTC.

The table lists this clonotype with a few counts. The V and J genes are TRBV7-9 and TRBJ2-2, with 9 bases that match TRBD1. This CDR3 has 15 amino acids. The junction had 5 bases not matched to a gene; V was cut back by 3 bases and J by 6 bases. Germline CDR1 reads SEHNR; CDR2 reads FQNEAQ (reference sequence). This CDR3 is CASSLGQGEPGELFF. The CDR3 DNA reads TGTGCCAGCAGCTTGGGACAGGGAGAACCCGGGGAGCTGTTTTTT.

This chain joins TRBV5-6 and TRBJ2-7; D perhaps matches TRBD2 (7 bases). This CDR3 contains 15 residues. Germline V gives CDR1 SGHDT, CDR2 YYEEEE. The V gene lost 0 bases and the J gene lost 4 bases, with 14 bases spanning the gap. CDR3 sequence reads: CASSLGGGLFYEQYV. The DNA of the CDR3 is TGTGCCAGCAGCTTGGGCGGGGGCCTTTTTTACGAGCAGTACGTC.

CDR3 nucleotide sequence: TGTGCCAGCAGCACAGGGCCTAGTCAGCCCCAGCATTTT. Translated, it gives CASSTGPSQPQHF. The rearrangement links TRBV12-3 or TRBV12-4 to TRBJ1-5, with D maybe TRBD1 (6 bases). The CDR3 contains 13 residues. V dropped 6 bases and J dropped 6 bases, with 12 bases sitting between them.

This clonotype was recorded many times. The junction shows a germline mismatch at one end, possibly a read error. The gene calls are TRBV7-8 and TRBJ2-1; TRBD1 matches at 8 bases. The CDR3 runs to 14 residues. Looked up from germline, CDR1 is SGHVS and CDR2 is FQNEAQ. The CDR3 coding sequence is TGTGCCAGCAGCTTAGTACTACAAGGGACAGGACCAACCTTC. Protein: CASSLVLQGTGPTF.